Below, 11 T cell receptor beta chains from the same sample are listed, as sequenced in a study of technical replicates of blood from a few donors. The method was immunoSEQ multiplex PCR; TCRdb's version includes in-frame clones alone and lacks a portion of them. Altogether roughly 72,000 clones are present, roughly 91% being singletons, with the ten largest covering about 0.35%. Input material: T cells isolated from PBMCs. Receptor source: a human donor in good health.

CDR3 amino acids: CASSQAGAGELIGSEQYF. CDR3 DNA: TGCGCCAGCAGCCAAGCCGGCGCGGGAGAGCTTATAGGTAGCGAGCAGTACTTC. The chain recombines TRBV4-1 with TRBJ2-7; 7 bases align to TRBD2. CDR3 length equals 18 residues. Germline V gives CDR1 MGHRA, CDR2 YSYEKL. V lost 1 base, J lost 6 bases, and 18 bases stayed unmatched.

CDR3 sequence reads: CASSGTGFGTDTQYF. The CDR3 nucleotides read TGTGCCAGCAGCGGAACAGGGTTCGGCACAGATACGCAGTATTTT. The chain carries TRBV9 and TRBJ2-3, with D perhaps TRBD1 (6 bases). Between the trimmed V and J ends, which lost 3 bases and 1 base, there was a span of 12 bases. Germline CDR1 reads SGDLS; CDR2 reads YYNGEE. This CDR3 has 15 residues.

The gene calls are TRBV4-1 and TRBJ2-6, with TRBD2 as a possible D gene (5 bases). The CDR3 runs to 17 residues. Germline V gene data show CDR1 as MGHRA and CDR2 as YSYEKL. Trimming cost V 0 bases and J 1 base, with 10 bases left between them. The CDR3 DNA reads as TGCGCCAGCAGCCAAGATGGACTGCAGTCTGGGGCCAACGTCCTGACTTTC. Residues: CASSQDGLQSGANVLTF.

The chain uses TRBV9 and TRBJ1-3; 7 nucleotides agree with TRBD1. The CDR3 extends over 15 amino acids. Germline-derived CDR1 and CDR2 are SGDLS and YYNGEE. V lost 3 bases to trimming and J lost 4 bases; unmatched junction nucleotides: 7. CDR3 sequence: CASSAQGGGGNTIYF. CDR3 DNA sequence: TGTGCCAGCAGCGCCCAGGGGGGAGGAGGAAACACCATATATTTT.

This chain joins TRBV9 and TRBJ2-1; 9 positions agree with TRBD2. The germline V gene encodes CDR1 SGDLS and CDR2 YYNGEE. The J segment lost 16 bases and the V segment lost 9 bases, leaving 17 bases of the junction unmatched. The CDR3 runs to 13 residues. Here the CDR3 DNA reads TGTGCCACCGGGACTAGCTCCTACAATGAGCTATTCTTC. Translating gives CATGTSSYNELFF.

This sequence joins TRBV23-1 and TRBJ2-1, with 7 bases lining up with TRBD2. TRBV23-1 is given ORF status, its function remaining uncertain. This CDR3 comprises 16 residues. V lost 0 bases to trimming and J lost 7 bases; unmatched junction nucleotides: 9. Here the CDR3 DNA reads TGCGCCAGCAGTCAATCGTTTGCGGGAGTGGGTAATGAGCAGTTCTTC. The encoded protein is CASSQSFAGVGNEQFF.

CDR3 coding DNA: TGTGCCAGCAGTGGGACAGGGGGCAGATTTTTAGAGGAAAAACTGTTTTTT. Translation: CASSGTGGRFLEEKLFF. The V and J genes are TRBV6-1 and TRBJ1-4, with 11 positions matching TRBD1. V was clipped by 4 bases and J by 8 bases; unmatched bases: 12. Germline V gene sequence: CDR1 MNHNS, CDR2 SASEGT. The CDR3 is made up of 17 amino acids.

V usage is TRBV10-3 and J usage is TRBJ2-1; 8 bases line up with TRBD2. The CDR3 is made up of 16 amino acids. The germline CDR1 and CDR2 sequences are ENHRY and SYGVKD. V gave up 6 bases and J gave up 3 bases; unmatched junction bases: 10. The DNA for the CDR3 is TGTGCCATCAGCAGTACTAGCGGCCTAAACTACAATGAGCAGTTCTTC. This sequence encodes CAISSTSGLNYNEQFF.

The chain is built from TRBV19 and TRBJ1-2; D gene ambiguous. V dropped 1 base and J dropped 6 bases, with 6 bases sitting between them. CDR1 is LNHDA and CDR2 is SQIVND in the germline V gene (reference sequence). The CDR3 totals 12 residues. CDR3 nucleotide sequence: TGTGCCAGTAGTATAGGGTCGGATGGCTACACCTTC. It encodes CASSIGSDGYTF.

The chain has TRBV9 and TRBJ2-1; a weak D match, TRBD1 (6 bases). V was trimmed by 6 bases and J by 0 bases, leaving 10 bases between them. Looked up from germline, CDR1 is SGDLS and CDR2 is YYNGEE. The CDR3 totals 14 residues. The CDR3 is CASNRDNSYNEQFF. The DNA for the CDR3 is TGTGCCAGCAATCGGGACAACTCCTACAATGAGCAGTTCTTC.

This chain connects TRBV7-9 to TRBJ2-3, with 9 bases aligning to TRBD2. The germline CDR1 and CDR2 sequences are SEHNR and FQNEAQ (reference sequence). The CDR3 runs to 14 residues. V gave up 5 bases and J gave up 6 bases; unmatched junction bases: 6. The CDR3 spells CASSLSGRADTQYF. The CDR3 DNA sequence: TGTGCCAGCAGCCTTAGCGGGAGAGCGGATACGCAGTATTTT.